This T cell receptor (beta chain) was sequenced for a study of CD8+ T cells in alopecia areata. Study-level results: Scalp samples also yield sequences from resident alphabeta T cells of normal skin. TCRs were shared less clearly across patients than in mice, possibly for HLA-related reasons. It was lesional scalp, especially alopecia totalis/universalis, that showed higher clonality than normal scalp.

As the sequencing template, cDNA was produced by extracting RNA and reverse transcribing it. Here immunoSEQ multiplex PCR was the method, and the copy in TCRdb shows in-frame clones only, minus some. The data show about 140,000 clones, around 54% seen once. The sorting of PBMCs gave CD4+ and CD8+ T cells. As to this clone: Its antigen is undetermined.

The TCR comes from a human donor in good health. What was sequenced was CD4+ T cells sorted from blood.

Written as DNA, the CDR3 is TGTGCCTGGAGCCTCCCGGGACTCAGAGCAGGCGAGCAGTACTTC. It specifies CAWSLPGLRAGEQYF. The V gene is TRBV30, the J gene TRBJ2-7; D is perhaps TRBD2 (6 bases). With 3 bases removed from V and 6 bases from J, the gap between germline ends came to 21 bases. The CDR3 covers 15 residues. Germline CDR1 and CDR2: GTSNPN and SVGIG (reference sequence). Looking up the rest from reference TRBV30 and TRBJ2-7 gives the full variable domain: SQTIHQWPATLVQPVGSPLSLECTVEGTSNPNLYWYRQAAGRGLQLLFYSVGIGQISSEVPQNLSASRPQDRQFILSSKKLLLSDSGFYLCAWSLPGLRAGEQYFGPGTRLTVT.